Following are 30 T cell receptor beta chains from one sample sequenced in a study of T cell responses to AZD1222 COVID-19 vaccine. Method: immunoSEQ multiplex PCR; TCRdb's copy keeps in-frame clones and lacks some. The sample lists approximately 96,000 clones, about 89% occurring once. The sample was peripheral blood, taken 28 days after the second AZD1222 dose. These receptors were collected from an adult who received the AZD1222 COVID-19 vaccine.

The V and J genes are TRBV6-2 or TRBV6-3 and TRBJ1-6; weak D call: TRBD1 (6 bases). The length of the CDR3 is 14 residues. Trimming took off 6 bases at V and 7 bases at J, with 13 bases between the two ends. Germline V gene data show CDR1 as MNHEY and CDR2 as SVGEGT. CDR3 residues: CASSPQGGNSPLHF. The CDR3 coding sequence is TGTGCCAGCAGCCCACAGGGTGGGAATTCACCCCTCCACTTT.

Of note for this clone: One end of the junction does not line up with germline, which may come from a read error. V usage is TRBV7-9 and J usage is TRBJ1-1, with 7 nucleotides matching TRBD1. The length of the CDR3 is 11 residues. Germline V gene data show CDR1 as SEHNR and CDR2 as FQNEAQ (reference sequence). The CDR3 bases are TGTGCCAGCAGCCCCTGGCAGGGGGTATCGTTT. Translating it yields CASSPWQGVSF.

The CDR3 spells CASRNTETEAFF. CDR3 bases: TGTGCCAGCAGAAACACAGAAACTGAAGCTTTCTTT. The chain uses TRBV2 and TRBJ1-1; D is undetermined. The CDR3 is 12 amino acids. Germline CDR1 reads SNHLY; CDR2 reads FYNNEI. V was trimmed by 6 bases and J by 5 bases, leaving 10 bases between them.

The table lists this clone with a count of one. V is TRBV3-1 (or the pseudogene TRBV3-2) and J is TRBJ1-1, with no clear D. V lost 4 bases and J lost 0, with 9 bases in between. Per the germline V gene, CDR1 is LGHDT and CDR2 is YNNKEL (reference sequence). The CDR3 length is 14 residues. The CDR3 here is CASSRRGLNTEAFF. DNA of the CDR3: TGTGCCAGCAGCCGGCGCGGACTGAACACTGAAGCTTTCTTT.

The CDR3 nucleotides read TGTGCCAGCAGCTTAACCCGGACAAGCTACGAGCAGTACTTC. Encoded protein: CASSLTRTSYEQYF. This chain uses TRBV7-3 with TRBJ2-7; the D gene is possibly TRBD1 (5 bases). The length of the CDR3 is 14 residues. The V end lost 0 bases, the J end lost 3 bases, and 9 bases lay between the germline ends. Germline V gene lookup returns CDR1 SGHTA and CDR2 FQGTGA.

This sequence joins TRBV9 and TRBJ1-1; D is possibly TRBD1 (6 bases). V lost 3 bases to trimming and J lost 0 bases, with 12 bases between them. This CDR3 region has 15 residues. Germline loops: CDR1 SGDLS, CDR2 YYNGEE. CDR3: CASSARDTLNTEAFF. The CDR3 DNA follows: TGTGCCAGCAGCGCTCGGGACACCTTGAACACTGAAGCTTTCTTT.

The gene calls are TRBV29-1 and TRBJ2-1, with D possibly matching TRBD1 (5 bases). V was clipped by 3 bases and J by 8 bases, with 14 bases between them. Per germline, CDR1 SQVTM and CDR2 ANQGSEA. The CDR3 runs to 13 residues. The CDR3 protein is CSVDVGASDEQFF. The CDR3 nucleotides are TGCAGCGTTGATGTTGGGGCTTCGGATGAGCAGTTCTTC.

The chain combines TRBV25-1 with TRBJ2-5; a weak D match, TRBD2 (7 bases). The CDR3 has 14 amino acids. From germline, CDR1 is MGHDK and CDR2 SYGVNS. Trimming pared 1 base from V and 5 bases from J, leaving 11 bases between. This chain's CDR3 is CASSESGGRETQYF. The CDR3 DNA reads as TGTGCCAGCAGTGAATCGGGGGGCAGGGAGACCCAGTACTTC.

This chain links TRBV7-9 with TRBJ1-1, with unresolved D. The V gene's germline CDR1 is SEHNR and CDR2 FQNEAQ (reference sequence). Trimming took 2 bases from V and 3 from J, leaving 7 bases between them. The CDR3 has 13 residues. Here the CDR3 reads CASSLIEDTEAFF. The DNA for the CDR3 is TGTGCCAGCAGCTTAATCGAAGACACTGAAGCTTTCTTT.

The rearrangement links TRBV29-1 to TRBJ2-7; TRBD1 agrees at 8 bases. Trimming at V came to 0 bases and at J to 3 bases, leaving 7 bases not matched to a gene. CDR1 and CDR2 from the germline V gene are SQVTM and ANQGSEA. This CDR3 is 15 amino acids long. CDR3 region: CSVEDWSGQGYEQYF. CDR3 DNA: TGCAGCGTTGAAGATTGGTCCGGACAGGGCTACGAGCAGTACTTC.

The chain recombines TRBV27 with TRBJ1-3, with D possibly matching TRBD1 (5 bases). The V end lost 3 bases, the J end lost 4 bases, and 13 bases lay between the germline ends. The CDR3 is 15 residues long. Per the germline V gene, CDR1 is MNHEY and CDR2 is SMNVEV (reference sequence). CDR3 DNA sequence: TGTGCCAGCAGTTTCCATGGGGCTCAAGGAAACACCATATATTTT. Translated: CASSFHGAQGNTIYF.

CDR3 sequence reads: CASSEREGYNEQFF. DNA for the CDR3: TGTGCCAGTAGCGAGCGGGAGGGCTACAATGAGCAGTTCTTC. This chain links TRBV19 with TRBJ2-1; 10 bases fit TRBD2. The junction had 2 bases not matched to a gene; V was cut back by 6 bases and J by 3 bases. Germline V gene lookup returns CDR1 LNHDA and CDR2 SQIVND (reference sequence). The CDR3 covers 14 residues.

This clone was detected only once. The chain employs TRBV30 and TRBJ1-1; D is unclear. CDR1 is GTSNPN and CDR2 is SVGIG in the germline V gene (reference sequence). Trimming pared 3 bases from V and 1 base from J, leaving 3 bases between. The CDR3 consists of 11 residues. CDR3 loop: CAWRENTEAFF. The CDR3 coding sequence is TGTGCCTGGAGGGAGAACACTGAAGCTTTCTTT.

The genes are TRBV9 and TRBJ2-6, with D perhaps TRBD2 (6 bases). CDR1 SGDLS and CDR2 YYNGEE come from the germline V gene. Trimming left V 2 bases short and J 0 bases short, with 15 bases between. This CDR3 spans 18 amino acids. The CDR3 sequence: CASSVSGLPGSGANVLTF. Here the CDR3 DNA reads TGTGCCAGCAGCGTCTCGGGACTCCCAGGCTCTGGGGCCAACGTCCTGACTTTC.

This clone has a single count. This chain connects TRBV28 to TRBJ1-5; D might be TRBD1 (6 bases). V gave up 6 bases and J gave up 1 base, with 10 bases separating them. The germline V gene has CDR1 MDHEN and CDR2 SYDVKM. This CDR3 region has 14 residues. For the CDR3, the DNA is TGTGCCAGCAGCCCGACAGGAAGCAATCAGCCCCAGCATTTT. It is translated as CASSPTGSNQPQHF.

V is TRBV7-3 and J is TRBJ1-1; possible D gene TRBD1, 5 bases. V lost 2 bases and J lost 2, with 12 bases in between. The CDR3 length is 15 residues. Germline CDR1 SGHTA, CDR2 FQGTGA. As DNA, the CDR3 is TGTGCCAGCAGCTTAGAGGGGCAGCAAAACACTGAAGCTTTCTTT. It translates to CASSLEGQQNTEAFF.

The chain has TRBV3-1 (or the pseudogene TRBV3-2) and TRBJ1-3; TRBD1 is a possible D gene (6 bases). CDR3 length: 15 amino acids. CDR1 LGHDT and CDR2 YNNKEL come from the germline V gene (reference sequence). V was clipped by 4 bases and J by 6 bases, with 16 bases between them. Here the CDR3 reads CASSLMGGVENTIYF. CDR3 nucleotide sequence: TGTGCCAGCAGCCTGATGGGGGGCGTTGAAAACACCATATATTTT.

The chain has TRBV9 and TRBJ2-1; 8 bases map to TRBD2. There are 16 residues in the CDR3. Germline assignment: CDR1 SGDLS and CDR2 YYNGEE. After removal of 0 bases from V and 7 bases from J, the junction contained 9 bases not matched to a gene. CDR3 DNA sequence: TGTGCCAGCAGCGTAGCACAGCGGGGGTTGGGGAATGAGCAGTTCTTC. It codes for CASSVAQRGLGNEQFF.

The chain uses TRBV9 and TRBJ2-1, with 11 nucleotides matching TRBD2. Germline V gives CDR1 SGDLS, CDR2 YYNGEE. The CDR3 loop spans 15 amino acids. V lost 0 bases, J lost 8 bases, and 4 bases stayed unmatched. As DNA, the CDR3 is TGTGCCAGCAGCGTAGCGACTAGCGGGGCTTATGAGCAGTTCTTC. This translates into CASSVATSGAYEQFF.

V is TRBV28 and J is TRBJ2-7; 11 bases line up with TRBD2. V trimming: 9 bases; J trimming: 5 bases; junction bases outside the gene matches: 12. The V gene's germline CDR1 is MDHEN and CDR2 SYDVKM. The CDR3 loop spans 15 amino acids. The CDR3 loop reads CASAGSGRAKNEQYF. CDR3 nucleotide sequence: TGTGCCAGTGCGGGTAGCGGGAGGGCTAAGAACGAGCAGTACTTC.

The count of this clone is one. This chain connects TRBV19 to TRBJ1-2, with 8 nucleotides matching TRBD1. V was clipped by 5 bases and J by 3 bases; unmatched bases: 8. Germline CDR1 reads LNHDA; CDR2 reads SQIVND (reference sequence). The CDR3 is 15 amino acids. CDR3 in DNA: TGTGCCAGTAGTTTCTGGGGGACAGGAGACTATGGCTACACCTTC. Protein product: CASSFWGTGDYGYTF.

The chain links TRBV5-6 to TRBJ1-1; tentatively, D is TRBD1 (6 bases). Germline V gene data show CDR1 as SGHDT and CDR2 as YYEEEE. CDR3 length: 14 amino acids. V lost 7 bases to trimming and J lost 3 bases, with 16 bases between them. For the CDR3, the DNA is TGTGCCAGCTTAAAACAGGGATCCTACACTGAAGCTTTCTTT. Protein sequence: CASLKQGSYTEAFF.

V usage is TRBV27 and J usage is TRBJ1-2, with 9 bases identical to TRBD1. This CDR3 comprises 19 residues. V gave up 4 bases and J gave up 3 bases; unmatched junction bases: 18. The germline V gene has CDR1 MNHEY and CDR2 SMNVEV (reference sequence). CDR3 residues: CASSSQAGTGRRWYYGYTF. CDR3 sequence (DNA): TGTGCCAGCAGTTCCCAGGCCGGGACAGGGAGGCGCTGGTACTATGGCTACACCTTC.

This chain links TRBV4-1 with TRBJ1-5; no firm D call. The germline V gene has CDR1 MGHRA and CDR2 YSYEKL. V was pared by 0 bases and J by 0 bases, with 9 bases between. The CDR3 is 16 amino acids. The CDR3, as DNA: TGCGCCAGCAGCCAAGACCGGACGGATAGCAATCAGCCCCAGCATTTT. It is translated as CASSQDRTDSNQPQHF.

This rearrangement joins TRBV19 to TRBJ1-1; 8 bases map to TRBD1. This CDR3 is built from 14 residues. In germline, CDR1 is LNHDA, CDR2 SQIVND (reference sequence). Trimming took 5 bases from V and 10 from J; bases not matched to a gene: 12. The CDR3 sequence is CASSHGQGGFVAFF. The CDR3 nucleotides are TGTGCCAGTAGTCATGGACAGGGAGGCTTCGTAGCTTTCTTT. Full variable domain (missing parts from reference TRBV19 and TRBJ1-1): DGGITQSPKYLFRKEGQNVTLSCEQNLNHDAMYWYRQDPGQGLRLIYYSQIVNDFQKGDIAEGYSVSREKKESFPLTVTSAQKNPTAFYLCASSHGQGGFVAFFGQGTRLTVV.

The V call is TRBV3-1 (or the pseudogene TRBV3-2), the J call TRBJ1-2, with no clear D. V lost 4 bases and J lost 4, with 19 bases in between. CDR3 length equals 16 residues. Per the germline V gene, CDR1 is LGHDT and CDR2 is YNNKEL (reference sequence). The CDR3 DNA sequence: TGTGCCAGCAGCCCGGATCGGTTACGCGTGGGCTATGGCTACACCTTC. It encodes CASSPDRLRVGYGYTF.

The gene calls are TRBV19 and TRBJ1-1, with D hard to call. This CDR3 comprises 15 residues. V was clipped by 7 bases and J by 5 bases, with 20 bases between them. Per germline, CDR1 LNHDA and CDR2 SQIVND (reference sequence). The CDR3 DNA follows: TGTGCCAGTAAGAATAGGCAGACTTTGGGAACTGAAGCTTTCTTT. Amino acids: CASKNRQTLGTEAFF.

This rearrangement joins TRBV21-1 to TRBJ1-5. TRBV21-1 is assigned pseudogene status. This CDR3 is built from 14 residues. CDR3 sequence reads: CASSKDWGAECQHF. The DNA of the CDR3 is TGTGCCAGCAGCAAAGACTGGGGGGCAGAGTGCCAGCATTTT.

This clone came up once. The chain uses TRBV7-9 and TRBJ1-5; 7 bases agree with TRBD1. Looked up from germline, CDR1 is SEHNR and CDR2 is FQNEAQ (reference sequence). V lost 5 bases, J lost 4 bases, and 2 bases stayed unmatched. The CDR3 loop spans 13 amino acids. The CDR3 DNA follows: TGTGCCAGCAGCCTCAGGGGGAATCAGCCCCAGCATTTT. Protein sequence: CASSLRGNQPQHF.

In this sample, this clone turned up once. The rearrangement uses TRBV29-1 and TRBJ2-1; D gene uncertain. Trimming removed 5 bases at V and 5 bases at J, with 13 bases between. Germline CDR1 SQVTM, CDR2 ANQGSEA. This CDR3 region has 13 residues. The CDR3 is CSVLYNTDNEQFF. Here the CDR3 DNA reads TGCAGCGTTCTCTATAACACTGACAATGAGCAGTTCTTC.